Presented here are 17 T cell receptor beta chains from one specimen sequenced in a study of Ad26.COV2.S vaccination and SARS-CoV-2 variants. TCRdb's copy holds only in-frame clones and misses some; the assay was immunoSEQ multiplex PCR. The repertoire has roughly 400,000 clones, about 90% of them found once; the top ten carry around 4.5%. The treatment is: 15 to 20 received Ad26.COV2.S at low or high dose, single or two shots; 5 received placebo; per-sample allocation not given. Day 63 after the first injection of vaccine or placebo was the sampling time. The sequenced sample was peripheral blood, obtained in a trial of Ad26.COV2.S vaccine versus placebo. These receptors all stem from a person between 18 and 65 years old who received the Ad26.COV2.S COVID-19 vaccine or a placebo.

The chain employs TRBV7-9 and TRBJ2-2; D not resolved. Germline CDR1 SEHNR, CDR2 FQNEAQ (reference sequence). V was pared by 5 bases and J by 8 bases, with 9 bases between. The CDR3 has 12 amino acids. CDR3 loop: CASSVYLGELFF. The CDR3 DNA reads as TGTGCCAGCAGCGTCTACTTAGGGGAGCTGTTTTTT.

The chain carries TRBV28 and TRBJ2-1; TRBD2 is a possible D gene (6 bases). The V end was cut by 7 bases, the J end by 10 bases, with 14 bases between. The CDR3 loop spans 12 amino acids. Germline assignment: CDR1 MDHEN and CDR2 SYDVKM. The CDR3 here is CASTPPGEEQFF. CDR3 in DNA: TGTGCCAGCACCCCCCCGGGAGAAGAGCAGTTCTTC.

This clone turned up a few times. This rearrangement joins TRBV7-9 to TRBJ1-2, with D possibly TRBD1 on 5 matching bases. Germline V lookup: CDR1 SEHNR, CDR2 FQNEAQ (reference sequence). V was cut by 3 bases and J by 8 bases, with 16 bases left in between. This CDR3 contains 14 residues. CDR3 residues: CASSFGTPVVGYTF. The CDR3 DNA reads TGTGCCAGCAGCTTCGGGACCCCTGTAGTCGGCTACACCTTC.

The chain is built from TRBV18 and TRBJ2-2, with 11 bases matching TRBD1. Germline V CDR1 and CDR2: KGHSH, LQKENI. CDR3 length: 15 residues. Germline trimming cut 4 bases from V and 4 bases from J; bases unmatched to any gene: 2. The CDR3 DNA is TGTGCCAGCTCACGGACAGGGGGCGTCACCGGGGAGCTGTTTTTT. Protein product: CASSRTGGVTGELFF.

The rearrangement joins TRBV7-9 to TRBJ2-3; no reliable D call. This CDR3 is built from 12 residues. Trimming stripped 4 bases from V and 3 bases from J, with 5 bases between. The germline V gene encodes CDR1 SEHNR and CDR2 FQNEAQ (reference sequence). Here the CDR3 DNA reads TGTGCCAGCAGCTCATTTACAGATACGCAGTATTTT. Encoded protein: CASSSFTDTQYF. The full variable domain, completed using reference TRBV7-9 and TRBJ2-3, is DTGVSQNPRHKITKRGQNVTFRCDPISEHNRLYWYRQTLGQGPEFLTYFQNEAQLEKSRLLSDRFSAERPKGSFSTLEIQRTEQGDSAMYLCASSSFTDTQYFGPGTRLTVL.

This chain joins TRBV5-4 and TRBJ1-1, with 7 nucleotides matching TRBD1. Germline V gives CDR1 SGHNT, CDR2 YYREEE (reference sequence). The trim removed 3 bases at V and 1 base at J, leaving 6 bases unmatched. The CDR3 has 15 amino acids. CDR3 protein: CASSSRRGGNTEAFF. In nucleotides, the CDR3 is TGTGCCAGCAGCTCCCGCAGGGGGGGGAACACTGAAGCTTTCTTT.

This rearrangement joins TRBV5-4 to TRBJ2-2; 16 bases fit TRBD2. The V and J ends lost 5 bases and 5 bases, in that order; junction bases with no gene match: 3. Germline V lookup: CDR1 SGHNT, CDR2 YYREEE (reference sequence). The CDR3 has 16 residues. The CDR3, as DNA: TGTGCCAGCAGAAGGGGACTAGCGGGAGGGACCGGGGAGCTGTTTTTT. Its translation: CASRRGLAGGTGELFF.

Note on this clone: This CDR3 is also generated by other DNA sequences in the sample. The chain links TRBV5-6 to TRBJ1-1; D remains unclear. The CDR3 covers 12 residues. CDR1 SGHDT and CDR2 YYEEEE come from the germline V gene. With 3 bases removed from V and 1 base from J, the gap between germline ends came to 4 bases. Here the CDR3 DNA reads TGTGCCAGCAGCTCTGAGAACACTGAAGCTTTCTTT. As protein: CASSSENTEAFF.

The rearrangement joins TRBV6-1 to TRBJ1-5; perhaps TRBD1 as D (5 bases). Germline values: CDR1 MNHNS, CDR2 SASEGT. Trimming took off 3 bases at V and 5 bases at J, with 11 bases between the two ends. CDR3 length: 14 amino acids. CDR3 sequence reads: CASSDGDFYQPQHF. In DNA, the CDR3 is TGTGCCAGCAGTGATGGGGACTTCTATCAGCCCCAGCATTTT.

The chain couples TRBV27 to TRBJ2-7; D is perhaps TRBD1 or TRBD2 (5 bases each). The germline V and J ends were trimmed by 5 bases and 1 base, with 9 bases remaining between them. CDR3 length: 13 residues. Germline-derived CDR1 and CDR2 are MNHEY and SMNVEV (reference sequence). CDR3 protein: CASSQGRSYEQYF. CDR3 DNA sequence: TGTGCCAGCAGTCAGGGACGATCCTACGAGCAGTACTTC.

This clone has a single count. The genes are TRBV19 and TRBJ1-1; TRBD1 is a possible D gene (6 bases). Germline loops: CDR1 LNHDA, CDR2 SQIVND (reference sequence). The V gene lost 6 bases and the J gene lost 3 bases, with 23 bases spanning the gap. CDR3 length equals 17 residues. The CDR3 loop reads CASRIFVGGRSDTEAFF. DNA of the CDR3: TGTGCCAGTAGAATATTTGTCGGGGGGCGGTCGGACACTGAAGCTTTCTTT.

The chain is built from TRBV2 and TRBJ2-3, with D possibly TRBD2 on 6 matching bases. Germline V gene sequence: CDR1 SNHLY, CDR2 FYNNEI. This CDR3 has 16 amino acids. Between the trimmed V and J ends, which lost 8 bases and 0 bases, there was a span of 18 bases. The CDR3 DNA sequence: TGTGCCAGCTCACGGGAGACCGGCGGCAGCACAGATACGCAGTATTTT. Its translation is CASSRETGGSTDTQYF.

The chain joins TRBV3-1 (or the pseudogene TRBV3-2) to TRBJ1-4; D is undetermined. This CDR3 contains 12 residues. The germline V and J ends were trimmed by 1 base and 8 bases, with 5 bases remaining between them. The germline V gene encodes CDR1 LGHDT and CDR2 YNNKEL (reference sequence). CDR3 sequence (DNA): TGTGCCAGCAGCCAAGGTTTGGAAAAACTGTTTTTT. Amino acids: CASSQGLEKLFF.

CDR3 region: CASSRLAILGNTIYF. CDR3 sequence (DNA): TGTGCCAGCAGCAGACTCGCGATCCTTGGAAACACCATATATTTT. The gene calls are TRBV7-9 and TRBJ1-3; unclear D gene. There are 15 residues in the CDR3. Trimming pared 5 bases from V and 3 bases from J, leaving 14 bases between. Germline CDR1 SEHNR, CDR2 FQNEAQ (reference sequence).

The chain links TRBV24-1 to TRBJ1-1, with a tentative D call TRBD1 (5 bases). Trimming took 2 bases from V and 4 from J, leaving 13 bases between them. Germline V lookup: CDR1 KGHDR, CDR2 SFDVKD. The CDR3 has 15 residues. The CDR3 region has the DNA TGTGCCACCAGTGATTCGACAGCGGGTAGCACTGAAGCTTTCTTT. Protein sequence: CATSDSTAGSTEAFF.

V is TRBV5-4 and J is TRBJ2-1; D is ambiguous. CDR1 SGHNT and CDR2 YYREEE come from the germline V gene (reference sequence). This CDR3 contains 11 residues. Trimming removed 2 bases at V and 5 bases at J, with 2 bases between. CDR3: CASSFDNEQFF. The CDR3 DNA is TGTGCCAGCAGCTTTGACAATGAGCAGTTCTTC. Variable domain in full (rest from reference TRBV5-4 and TRBJ2-1): ETGVTQSPTHLIKTRGQQVTLRCSSQSGHNTVSWYQQALGQGPQFIFQYYREEENGRGNFPPRFSGLQFPNYSSELNVNALELDDSALYLCASSFDNEQFFGPGTRLTVL.

This chain uses TRBV5-1 with TRBJ2-2; D is uncertain. The CDR3 loop spans 14 amino acids. Trimming took off 3 bases at V and 6 bases at J, with 12 bases between the two ends. CDR1 is SGHRS and CDR2 is YFSETQ in the germline V gene. The CDR3 loop reads CASSWMWKAGELFF. The CDR3, as DNA: TGCGCCAGCAGCTGGATGTGGAAGGCCGGGGAGCTGTTTTTT.